This T cell receptor beta chain was profiled in a study of Tregs in tolerant kidney transplant recipients. Whole-study results and caveats: Findings come from small patient numbers and require larger validation.

Details on this clone: The antigen remains undetermined.

Data came from immunoSEQ multiplex PCR; TCRdb stores just in-frame clones and leaves some out. The sample lists about 64,000 clones, 80% to 90% occurring once. The CDR3 contains 16 residues. The germline V gene has CDR1 SEHNR and CDR2 FQNEAQ (reference sequence). V was shortened by 3 bases and J by 3 bases, with 15 bases between the two germline ends. Mixed chimerism was transient after nonmyeloablative marrow transplants from related graft donors. This TCR derives from a human patient who received a combined kidney and bone marrow transplant. A share of the T cells may be of graft donor origin. The sample in question was CD4+ T cells from blood (PBMCs), obtained 6 months after the transplant. The V gene is TRBV7-9, the J gene TRBJ2-1; TRBD1 is a possible D gene (6 bases). The CDR3 loop reads CASSFRLGQNYNEQFF. The CDR3 DNA reads TGTGCCAGCAGCTTTCGGCTCGGACAGAACTACAATGAGCAGTTCTTC.